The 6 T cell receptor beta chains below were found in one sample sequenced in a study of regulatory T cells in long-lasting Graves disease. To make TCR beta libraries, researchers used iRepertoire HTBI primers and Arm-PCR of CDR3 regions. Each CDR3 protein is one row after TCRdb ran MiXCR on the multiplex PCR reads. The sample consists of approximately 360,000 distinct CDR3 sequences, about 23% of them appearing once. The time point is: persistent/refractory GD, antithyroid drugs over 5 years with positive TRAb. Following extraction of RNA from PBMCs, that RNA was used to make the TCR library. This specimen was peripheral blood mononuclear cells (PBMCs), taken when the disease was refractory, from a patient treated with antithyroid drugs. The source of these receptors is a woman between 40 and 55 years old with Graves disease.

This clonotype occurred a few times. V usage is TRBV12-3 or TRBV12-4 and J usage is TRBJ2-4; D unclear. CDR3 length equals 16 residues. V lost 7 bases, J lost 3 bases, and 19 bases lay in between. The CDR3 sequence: CASTPGGVGGKNIQYF. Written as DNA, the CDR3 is TGTGCCAGCACCCCAGGCGGCGTGGGTGGCAAAAACATTCAGTACTTC.

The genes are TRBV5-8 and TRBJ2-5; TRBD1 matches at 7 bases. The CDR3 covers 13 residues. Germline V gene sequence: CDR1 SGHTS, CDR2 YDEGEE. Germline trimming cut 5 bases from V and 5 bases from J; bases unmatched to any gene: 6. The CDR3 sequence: CASRTGYWETQYF. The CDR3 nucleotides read TGTGCCAGCAGGACAGGGTATTGGGAGACCCAGTACTTC.

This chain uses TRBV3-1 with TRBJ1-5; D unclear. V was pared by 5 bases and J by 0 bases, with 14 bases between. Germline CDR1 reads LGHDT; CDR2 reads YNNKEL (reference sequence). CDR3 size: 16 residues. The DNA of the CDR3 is TGTGCCAGCAGCGAAGCGGGTGGTAATAGCAATCAGCCCCAGCATTTT. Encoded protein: CASSEAGGNSNQPQHF.

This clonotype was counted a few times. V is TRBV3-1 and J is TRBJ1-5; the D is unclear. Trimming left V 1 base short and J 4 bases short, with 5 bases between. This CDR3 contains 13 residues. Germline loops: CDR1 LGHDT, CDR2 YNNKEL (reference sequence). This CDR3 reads CASSQGENQPQHF. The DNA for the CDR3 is TGTGCCAGCAGCCAAGGAGAAAATCAGCCCCAGCATTTT.

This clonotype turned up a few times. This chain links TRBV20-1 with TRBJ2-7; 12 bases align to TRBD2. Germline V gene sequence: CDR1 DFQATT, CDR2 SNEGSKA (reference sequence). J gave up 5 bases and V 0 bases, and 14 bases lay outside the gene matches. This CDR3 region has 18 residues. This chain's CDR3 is CSARDPSVTSGRGDEQYF. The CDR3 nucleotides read TGCAGTGCTAGAGACCCCTCGGTGACTAGCGGGAGAGGGGACGAGCAGTACTTC.

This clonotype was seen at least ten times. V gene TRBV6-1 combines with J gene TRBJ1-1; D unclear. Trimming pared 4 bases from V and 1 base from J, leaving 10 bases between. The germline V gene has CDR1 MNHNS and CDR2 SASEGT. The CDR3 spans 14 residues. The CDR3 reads CASSGRGANTEAFF. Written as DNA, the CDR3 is TGTGCCAGCAGTGGGCGGGGAGCGAACACTGAAGCTTTCTTT.